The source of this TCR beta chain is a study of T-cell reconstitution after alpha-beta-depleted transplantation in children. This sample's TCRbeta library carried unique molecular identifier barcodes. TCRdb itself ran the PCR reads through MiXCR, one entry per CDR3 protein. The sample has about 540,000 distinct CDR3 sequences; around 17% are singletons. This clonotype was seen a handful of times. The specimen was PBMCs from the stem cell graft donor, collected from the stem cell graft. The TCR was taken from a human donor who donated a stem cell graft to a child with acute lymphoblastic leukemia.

CDR3 nucleotide sequence: TGTGCCACCAGTGATAGGAGGGGGCCCCTCCTCGAGCAGTACTTC. Translation gives CATSDRRGPLLEQYF. The V and J genes are TRBV24-1 and TRBJ2-7, with TRBD1 as a possible D gene (7 bases). Germline CDR1 and CDR2: KGHDR and SFDVKD. Trimming stripped 3 bases from V and 6 bases from J, with 17 bases between. The CDR3 sequence is 15 residues long.